The 28 T cell receptor beta chains below come from one sample, sequenced in a study of immune cell composition in non-small cell lung cancer. Sequenced by immunoSEQ multiplex PCR; TCRdb stores in-frame clones only, minus some. The sample shows approximately 8,200 clones, around four fifths of them seen only once. The sequencing input was lung tumor tissue. The receptors here all came from a human donor with non-small cell lung cancer.

The gene calls are TRBV20-1 and TRBJ1-2; D is uncertain. Germline values: CDR1 DFQATT, CDR2 SNEGSKA (reference sequence). The CDR3 length is 10 residues. V was clipped by 4 bases and J by 8 bases, with 8 bases between them. The CDR3 is CSATLRGYTF. DNA for the CDR3: TGCAGTGCTACCTTGAGGGGCTACACCTTC.

The rearrangement joins TRBV11-2 to TRBJ2-3; unclear D gene. The germline CDR1 and CDR2 sequences are SGHAT and FQNNGV. The CDR3 length is 15 residues. The V gene lost 1 base and the J gene lost 2 bases, with 10 bases spanning the gap. This chain's CDR3 is CASSLALGNTDTQYF. CDR3 DNA: TGTGCCAGCAGCTTAGCATTGGGAAACACAGATACGCAGTATTTT.

CDR3 DNA sequence: TGTGCCAGCAGTTCCGACAGGACGCCCTTTTCACCCCTCCACTTT. Protein sequence: CASSSDRTPFSPLHF. V is TRBV27 and J is TRBJ1-6; tentatively, D is TRBD1 (6 bases). The CDR3 is made up of 15 amino acids. The V and J ends lost 4 bases and 9 bases respectively, with 16 bases between them. CDR1 is MNHEY and CDR2 is SMNVEV in the germline V gene (reference sequence).

The chain combines TRBV30 with TRBJ1-2; no reliable D call. The CDR3 contains 12 residues. Trimming took off 8 bases at V and 0 bases at J, with 10 bases between the two ends. Germline loops: CDR1 GTSNPN, CDR2 SVGIG (reference sequence). The CDR3 nucleotides are TGTGCCGGGCCAGCAACTAACTATGGCTACACCTTC. This gives the protein CAGPATNYGYTF.

In its sample, this clone was seen a few times. The rearrangement joins TRBV6-1 to TRBJ1-2; D gene uncertain. Trimming stripped 5 bases from V and 5 bases from J, with 12 bases between. The CDR3 contains 13 residues. Germline CDR1 and CDR2: MNHNS and SASEGT. The CDR3 DNA sequence: TGTGCCAGCAGTTCCACCGACACATATGGCTACACCTTC. It specifies CASSSTDTYGYTF.

The V and J genes are TRBV27 and TRBJ1-2; 8 bases match TRBD1. J gave up 4 bases and V 0 bases, and 4 bases lay outside the gene matches. The CDR3 sequence is 15 residues long. Per the germline V gene, CDR1 is MNHEY and CDR2 is SMNVEV (reference sequence). CDR3 in DNA: TGTGCCAGCAGTTTATCCCAGGGGGCGCGCTATGGCTACACCTTC. Its translation: CASSLSQGARYGYTF.

The chain has TRBV9 and TRBJ2-5; weak D call: TRBD2 (7 bases). Germline V gene sequence: CDR1 SGDLS, CDR2 YYNGEE. The V gene lost 4 bases and the J gene lost 5 bases, with 21 bases spanning the gap. This CDR3 region has 16 residues. CDR3 protein: CASSLTPQGGEETQYF. The CDR3 region has the DNA TGTGCCAGCAGCCTCACTCCCCAAGGGGGGGAGGAGACCCAGTACTTC. The full variable domain, in which reference TRBV9 and TRBJ2-5 provide the parts outside the CDR3, is DSGVTQTPKHLITATGQRVTLRCSPRSGDLSVYWYQQSLDQGLQFLIQYYNGEERAKGNILERFSAQQFPDLHSELNLSSLELGDSALYFCASSLTPQGGEETQYFGPGTRLLVL.

The rearrangement links TRBV5-6 to TRBJ1-1; the D is unclear. Trimming left V 2 bases short and J 3 bases short, with 17 bases between. The germline CDR1 and CDR2 sequences are SGHDT and YYEEEE. This CDR3 is built from 16 residues. The CDR3 loop is CASSFGSGYGDTEAFF. DNA of the CDR3: TGTGCCAGCAGCTTTGGTTCTGGGTATGGGGACACTGAAGCTTTCTTT.

The V call is TRBV5-1, the J call TRBJ2-3; 7 nucleotides align to TRBD2. CDR1 is SGHRS and CDR2 is YFSETQ in the germline V gene. J was trimmed by 0 bases and V by 4 bases; bases with no gene match: 5. This CDR3 contains 15 residues. CDR3 residues: CASSPLAASTDTQYF. The CDR3 DNA reads as TGCGCCAGCAGCCCCCTAGCGGCTAGCACAGATACGCAGTATTTT.

There are a few counts of this clone. The CDR3 bases are TGTGCCACCAGCAGTGGAGTAACAGGGGCGGGAGAGACCCAGTACTTC. Protein: CATSSGVTGAGETQYF. This chain links TRBV15 with TRBJ2-5; 7 bases agree with TRBD1. The CDR3 totals 16 residues. CDR1 LNHNV and CDR2 YYDKDF come from the germline V gene (reference sequence). After removal of 3 bases from V and 4 bases from J, the junction contained 11 bases not matched to a gene.

This chain uses TRBV19 with TRBJ1-2; D gene unclear. The CDR3 length is 15 residues. Trimming stripped 4 bases from V and 3 bases from J, with 15 bases between. The germline CDR1 and CDR2 sequences are LNHDA and SQIVND (reference sequence). CDR3 region: CASSTPGGRDYGYTF. CDR3 bases: TGTGCCAGTAGTACCCCAGGAGGTCGGGACTATGGCTACACCTTC.

The chain is built from TRBV18 and TRBJ1-1; the D gene is possibly TRBD1 (5 bases). The V gene's germline CDR1 is KGHSH and CDR2 LQKENI. Trimming removed 3 bases from V and 0 bases from J, with 8 bases in between. The CDR3 has 14 amino acids. The CDR3 here is CASSPTEMNTEAFF. The DNA for the CDR3 is TGTGCCAGCTCACCGACAGAAATGAACACTGAAGCTTTCTTT.

The chain links TRBV4-3 to TRBJ1-3; 7 bases are a match to TRBD1. The CDR3 contains 18 residues. The germline CDR1 and CDR2 sequences are LGHNA and YSLEER. V was pared by 4 bases and J by 5 bases, with 17 bases of the junction left unmatched. The CDR3 DNA reads as TGCGCCAGCAGCCCCCAGGGGACCGACAGGGAACTACGAAACACCATATATTTT. Translation: CASSPQGTDRELRNTIYF.

This chain connects TRBV11-3 to TRBJ1-5, with D perhaps TRBD1 (5 bases). V shed 5 bases and J shed 4 bases, with 15 bases lying between them. The germline CDR1 and CDR2 sequences are SGHNT and YENEEA. The CDR3 runs 15 residues. The CDR3 spells CASSPGGGWNQPQHF. The DNA for the CDR3 is TGTGCCAGCAGCCCCGGGGGGGGTTGGAATCAGCCCCAGCATTTT.

This sequence joins TRBV19 and TRBJ2-5, with D perhaps matching TRBD1 or TRBD2 (6 bases each). Germline CDR1 reads LNHDA; CDR2 reads SQIVND (reference sequence). V was pared by 10 bases and J by 2 bases, with 23 bases between. This CDR3 has 16 amino acids. The CDR3 reads CATKRAARTVQETQYF. The CDR3 region has the DNA TGTGCCACTAAGCGGGCAGCACGGACAGTTCAAGAGACCCAGTACTTC.

V is TRBV6-6 and J is TRBJ2-7; 7 nucleotides match TRBD2. Germline assignment: CDR1 MNHNY and CDR2 SVGAGI (reference sequence). This CDR3 has 15 residues. The V segment lost 6 bases and the J segment 5 bases; nucleotides outside the gene matches: 13. DNA of the CDR3: TGTGCCAGCAGGCACCTAGCGGACGTTCAGAACGAGCAGTACTTC. Its translation is CASRHLADVQNEQYF.

The chain is built from TRBV28 and TRBJ2-4; TRBD1 agrees at 8 bases. CDR3 length equals 15 residues. Germline trimming cut 2 bases from V and 5 bases from J; bases unmatched to any gene: 5. CDR1 and CDR2 from the germline V gene are MDHEN and SYDVKM. CDR3 loop: CASSLEQGAQNIQYF. CDR3 nucleotides: TGTGCCAGCAGTTTAGAGCAGGGGGCGCAAAACATTCAGTACTTC.

The V call is TRBV27, the J call TRBJ1-2, with D perhaps TRBD1 (6 bases). Between the trimmed V and J ends, which lost 5 bases and 7 bases, there was a span of 17 bases. The germline CDR1 and CDR2 sequences are MNHEY and SMNVEV (reference sequence). The CDR3 totals 14 residues. In DNA, the CDR3 is TGTGCCAGCAGTCCCGGGGGGGCCTTGCTTGGCTACACCTTC. Translating it yields CASSPGGALLGYTF.

V is TRBV7-2 and J is TRBJ2-5, with D perhaps TRBD1 (8 bases). V lost 5 bases and J 4 bases, leaving 17 bases between the germline ends. CDR1 and CDR2 from the germline V gene are SGHTA and FQGNSA. This CDR3 spans 15 amino acids. The CDR3, as DNA: TGTGCCAGCAGCCGTACAGGGGGGGGGATAGAGACCCAGTACTTC. Translation: CASSRTGGGIETQYF. The whole variable domain, filled in from reference TRBV7-2 and TRBJ2-5, reads GAGVSQSPSNKVTEKGKDVELRCDPISGHTALYWYRQSLGQGLEFLIYFQGNSAPDKSGLPSDRFSAERTGGSVSTLTIQRTQQEDSAVYLCASSRTGGGIETQYFGPGTRLLVL.

This clone has a handful of counts. V and J are TRBV15 and TRBJ2-3; unclear D gene. V was trimmed by 0 bases and J by 1 base, leaving 11 bases between them. From germline, CDR1 is LNHNV and CDR2 YYDKDF (reference sequence). CDR3 size: 16 residues. The CDR3 loop reads CATSRETGRGTDTQYF. As DNA, the CDR3 is TGTGCCACCAGCAGAGAGACGGGTAGGGGCACAGATACGCAGTATTTT.

The J gene is TRBJ1-4, the V gene TRBV7-8, with TRBD1 matching over 8 bases. The trim removed 2 bases at V and 8 bases at J, leaving 10 bases unmatched. The CDR3 is made up of 16 amino acids. Germline CDR1 reads SGHVS; CDR2 reads FQNEAQ. CDR3 sequence reads: CASSLTTGQGDEKLFF. CDR3 nucleotide sequence: TGTGCCAGCAGCTTAACTACCGGACAGGGTGACGAAAAACTGTTTTTT.

This clone was counted only a few times. The rearrangement uses TRBV6-1 and TRBJ1-1, with no clear D. The CDR3 is made up of 13 amino acids. Per germline, CDR1 MNHNS and CDR2 SASEGT. V was cut by 4 bases and J by 0 bases, with 6 bases left in between. Written as DNA, the CDR3 is TGTGCCAGCAGTGGCCCACTGAACACTGAAGCTTTCTTT. Translated: CASSGPLNTEAFF.

The chain uses TRBV6-5 and TRBJ2-6; a weak D match, TRBD2 (5 bases). The CDR3 spans 15 residues. V was shortened by 5 bases and J by 1 base, with 9 bases between the two germline ends. Per germline, CDR1 MNHEY and CDR2 SVGAGI. The CDR3 region is CASSRSGSGANVLTF. The CDR3 bases are TGTGCCAGCAGTAGATCGGGGTCTGGGGCCAACGTCCTGACTTTC.

The chain combines TRBV18 with TRBJ1-1, with TRBD1 matching 7 bases. CDR1 and CDR2 from the germline V gene are KGHSH and LQKENI. J lost 3 bases, V lost 6 bases, and 7 bases had no gene match. This CDR3 spans 14 amino acids. For the CDR3, the DNA is TGTGCCAGCTCCGCTGACAGGGCGGACACTGAAGCTTTCTTT. The encoded protein is CASSADRADTEAFF.

This rearrangement joins TRBV6-5 to TRBJ1-6; tentatively, D is TRBD1 (5 bases). The CDR3 contains 15 residues. V lost 5 bases, J lost 8 bases, and 16 bases lay in between. In germline, CDR1 is MNHEY, CDR2 SVGAGI. CDR3 loop: CASSTVTVSYSPLHF. The CDR3 bases are TGTGCCAGCAGTACGGTGACAGTATCCTATTCACCCCTCCACTTT.

This rearrangement joins TRBV10-2 to TRBJ2-1; D perhaps matches TRBD1 (5 bases). The germline CDR1 and CDR2 sequences are WSHSY and SAAADI. Between the trimmed V and J ends, which lost 4 bases and 7 bases, there was a span of 14 bases. The CDR3 is 14 residues long. CDR3 DNA sequence: TGCGCCAGCAGTGTATCAGGGTCAAGTAATGAGCAGTTCTTC. Translated, it gives CASSVSGSSNEQFF.

The gene calls are TRBV4-2 and TRBJ1-6; D may be TRBD1 (5 bases). V was shortened by 7 bases and J by 9 bases, with 16 bases between the two germline ends. CDR3 size: 14 residues. CDR1 and CDR2 from the germline V gene are LGHNA and YNFKEQ. CDR3 in amino acids: CASTRGQGGSPLHF. CDR3 bases: TGTGCCAGCACCCGAGGGCAGGGAGGTTCACCCCTCCACTTT.

This chain joins TRBV4-1 and TRBJ1-5; the D is unclear. This CDR3 contains 16 residues. The germline V and J ends were trimmed by 0 bases and 2 bases, with 11 bases remaining between them. Germline assignment: CDR1 MGHRA and CDR2 YSYEKL. The CDR3 region is CASSQEDGVGNQPQHF. The DNA of the CDR3 is TGCGCCAGCAGCCAAGAAGACGGAGTGGGCAATCAGCCCCAGCATTTT.